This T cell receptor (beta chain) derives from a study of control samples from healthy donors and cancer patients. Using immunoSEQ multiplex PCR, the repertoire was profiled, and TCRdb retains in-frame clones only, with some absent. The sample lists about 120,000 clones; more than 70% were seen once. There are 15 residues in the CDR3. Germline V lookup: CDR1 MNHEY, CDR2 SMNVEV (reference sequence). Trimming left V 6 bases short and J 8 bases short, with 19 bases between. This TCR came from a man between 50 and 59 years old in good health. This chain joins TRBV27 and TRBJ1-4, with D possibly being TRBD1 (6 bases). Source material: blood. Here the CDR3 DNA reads TGTGCCAGCAGGCCTGGAGACCGGGACATAGAAAAACTGTTTTTT. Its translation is CASRPGDRDIEKLFF.